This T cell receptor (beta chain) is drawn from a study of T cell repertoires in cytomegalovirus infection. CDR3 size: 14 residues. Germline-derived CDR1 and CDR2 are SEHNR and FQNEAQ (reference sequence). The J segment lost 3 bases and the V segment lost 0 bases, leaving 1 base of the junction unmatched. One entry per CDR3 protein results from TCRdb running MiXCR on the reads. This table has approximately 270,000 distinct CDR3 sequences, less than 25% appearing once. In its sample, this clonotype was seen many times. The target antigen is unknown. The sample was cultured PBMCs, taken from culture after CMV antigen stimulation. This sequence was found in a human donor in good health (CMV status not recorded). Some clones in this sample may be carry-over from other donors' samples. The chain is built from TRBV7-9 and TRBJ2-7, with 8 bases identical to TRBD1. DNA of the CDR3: TGTGCCAGCAGCTTAGCTGGACAGGGCTACGAGCAGTACTTC. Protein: CASSLAGQGYEQYF. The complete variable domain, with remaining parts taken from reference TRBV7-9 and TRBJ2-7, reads DTGVSQNPRHKITKRGQNVTFRCDPISEHNRLYWYRQTLGQGPEFLTYFQNEAQLEKSRLLSDRFSAERPKGSFSTLEIQRTEQGDSAMYLCASSLAGQGYEQYFGPGTRLTVT.